One sample yielded the 5 T cell receptor beta chains listed below, sequenced in a study of beta chain features in type 1 diabetes. Expressed TCRB transcripts were sequenced because the isolated RNA had all been reverse transcribed beforehand. Sequenced by immunoSEQ multiplex PCR; TCRdb stores in-frame clones only, minus some. The sample contains around 140,000 clones, about 9.4% of which appear only once. Sequences were obtained from naive CD4+ T cells from blood. The receptor source for this set is a man between 18 and 29 years old in good health.

The chain joins TRBV6-5 to TRBJ2-7, with 7 bases aligning to TRBD1. The germline V gene has CDR1 MNHEY and CDR2 SVGAGI. The CDR3 sequence is 14 residues long. The V and J ends lost 6 bases and 4 bases, in that order; junction bases with no gene match: 9. The CDR3 DNA follows: TGTGCCAGCAGACCCACCCGGGACAGATACGAGCAGTACTTC. It is translated as CASRPTRDRYEQYF.

In this sample, this clone turned up a few times. Written as DNA, the CDR3 is TGCGCCAGCAGCCAAGAGATACTTAACTATGGCTACACCTTC. It encodes CASSQEILNYGYTF. V gene TRBV4-1 combines with J gene TRBJ1-2; D is ambiguous. Trimming took 0 bases from V and 1 from J, leaving 6 bases between them. The CDR3 runs to 14 residues. The germline gives CDR1 MGHRA, CDR2 YSYEKL.

The sample holds a few counts of this clone. J is TRBJ2-7 and V is TRBV15; a weak D match, TRBD2 (5 bases). Germline V gives CDR1 LNHNV, CDR2 YYDKDF (reference sequence). V lost 2 bases and J lost 1, with 18 bases in between. The CDR3 loop spans 17 amino acids. The CDR3 bases are TGTGCCACCAGCAGACAACCCTCCACGGGGATTTCCTACGAGCAGTACTTC. Translation gives CATSRQPSTGISYEQYF.

The rearrangement links TRBV7-2 to TRBJ2-1; D not resolved. CDR3 length: 11 residues. The germline gives CDR1 SGHTA, CDR2 FQGNSA. Trimming removed 4 bases at V and 6 bases at J, with 4 bases between. CDR3 residues: CASSSGNEQFF. The DNA for the CDR3 is TGTGCCAGCAGCTCGGGCAATGAGCAGTTCTTC.

This clone was counted a few times. The V call is TRBV9, the J call TRBJ1-3; no reliable D call. From germline, CDR1 is SGDLS and CDR2 YYNGEE. The CDR3 has 15 residues. The V end was cut by 4 bases, the J end by 3 bases, with 14 bases between. The CDR3 region is CASSPAGSGGNTIYF. CDR3 in DNA: TGTGCCAGCAGCCCCGCGGGCAGCGGTGGAAACACCATATATTTT.